This T cell receptor beta chain comes out of a study of T cell changes during pregnancy in multiple sclerosis. The CDR3 is 15 residues long. With V trimmed by 0 bases and J by 1 base, 3 bases remained unmatched. CDR1 SGHNT and CDR2 YYREEE come from the germline V gene (reference sequence). Some clones are missing from TCRdb's copy, which holds only in-frame ones; the method was immunoSEQ multiplex PCR. The sample lists around 100,000 clones, roughly 92% occurring once. The V gene is TRBV5-4, the J gene TRBJ1-1; 7 nucleotides align to TRBD1. The receptor was derived from a female donor with multiple sclerosis, enrolled in a pregnancy study. The sequencing used peripheral blood, collected after pregnancy. The CDR3 coding sequence is TGTGCCAGCAGCTTGGGAGGGACAGAGAACACTGAAGCTTTCTTT. Residues: CASSLGGTENTEAFF.